The 8 T cell receptor beta chains listed next were all sequenced from one sample in a study of blood T cell repertoires in COVID-19. Profiling relied on immunoSEQ multiplex PCR, and the TCRdb table lists in-frame clones only, not all of them. This sample yields some 250,000 clones, of which 85% to 90% are seen a single time; around 16% belongs to the top ten. The sample was PBMCs or T cells enriched from blood (not recorded which). These receptors were collected from a man between 18 and 35 years old who had recovered from COVID-19.

The rearrangement joins TRBV4-1 to TRBJ1-1; D is perhaps TRBD1 (5 bases). CDR3 length equals 14 residues. V lost 5 bases to trimming and J lost 1 base, with 11 bases between them. From germline, CDR1 is MGHRA and CDR2 YSYEKL. The CDR3 DNA is TGCGCCAGCAGCGCCCCGACAGAGAACACTGAAGCTTTCTTT. Protein sequence: CASSAPTENTEAFF.

This chain links TRBV5-1 with TRBJ2-1; TRBD2 aligns across 10 bases. The germline V gene encodes CDR1 SGHRS and CDR2 YFSETQ. V lost 0 bases and J lost 1; bases outside the gene matches: 1. The CDR3 sequence is 16 residues long. DNA of the CDR3: TGCGCCAGCAGCTTGGTACTAGCGGGGTCCTACAATGAGCAGTTCTTC. Translated: CASSLVLAGSYNEQFF.

The chain recombines TRBV5-1 with TRBJ2-7, with 10 bases identical to TRBD2. This CDR3 region has 18 residues. Trimming cost V 2 bases and J 4 bases; bases outside gene matches: 15. The germline V gene encodes CDR1 SGHRS and CDR2 YFSETQ. The CDR3, as DNA: TGCGCCAGCAGCTTCCGACTAGCGGGTTCCCTCCTCGCTTACGAGCAGTACTTC. It is translated as CASSFRLAGSLLAYEQYF.

The rearrangement uses TRBV6-5 and TRBJ1-5; 7 nucleotides agree with TRBD1. J lost 7 bases, V lost 6 bases, and 9 bases had no gene match. This CDR3 is 14 amino acids long. The germline V gene encodes CDR1 MNHEY and CDR2 SVGAGI. The CDR3 sequence: CASRDRGGGQPQHF. The CDR3 coding sequence is TGTGCCAGCAGAGACCGAGGGGGCGGACAGCCCCAGCATTTT.

This chain connects TRBV29-1 to TRBJ1-2; 9 bases are a match to TRBD1. The CDR3 length is 13 residues. Germline values: CDR1 SQVTM, CDR2 ANQGSEA. Losses at the gene ends were 7 bases for V and 8 bases for J; bases not matched to a gene: 11. CDR3 nucleotide sequence: TGCAGCGCTTCGACAGGGGGGGAAAGCGGCTACACCTTC. Protein: CSASTGGESGYTF.

The V call is TRBV19, the J call TRBJ1-1; 7 bases are a match to TRBD1. Germline trimming cut 6 bases from V and 4 bases from J; bases unmatched to any gene: 8. The CDR3 contains 14 residues. From germline, CDR1 is LNHDA and CDR2 SQIVND (reference sequence). The CDR3 DNA reads TGTGCCAGTAGCCAAATGTCAGGGGGCACTGAAGCTTTCTTT. Its translation is CASSQMSGGTEAFF. Looking up the rest from reference TRBV19 and TRBJ1-1 gives the full variable domain: DGGITQSPKYLFRKEGQNVTLSCEQNLNHDAMYWYRQDPGQGLRLIYYSQIVNDFQKGDIAEGYSVSREKKESFPLTVTSAQKNPTAFYLCASSQMSGGTEAFFGQGTRLTVV.

The V and J genes are TRBV7-9 and TRBJ1-4; the D gene is possibly TRBD1 (5 bases). CDR1 is SEHNR and CDR2 is FQNEAQ in the germline V gene (reference sequence). CDR3 length: 15 amino acids. The V end was cut by 5 bases, the J end by 2 bases, with 12 bases between. The CDR3 reads CASSLMKGTNEKLFF. CDR3 sequence (DNA): TGTGCCAGCAGCCTGATGAAGGGGACTAATGAAAAACTGTTTTTT.

This chain uses TRBV1 with TRBJ1-2; the DNA was not compared with TRBD1, the D call given in the table. TRBV1 corresponds to a pseudogene. This CDR3 contains 12 residues. The CDR3 DNA sequence: TGCACCAGCAGGCTGACAGACTATGGCTACACCTTC. This gives the protein CTSRLTDYGYTF.